One sample yielded the 2 T cell receptor beta chains listed below, sequenced in a study of cytomegalovirus exposure and HLA in healthy donors. It was with 60 Vbeta and 13 Jbeta primers that the PCR ran. Assay: immunoSEQ multiplex PCR; the TCRdb copy retains only in-frame clones and omits some. This repertoire shows some 110,000 clones, about 68% found once; its top ten account for 9.5% to 13%. The sequenced sample consisted of PBMCs. The receptors come from a woman aged 45-65 years in good health and CMV-seropositive.

In its sample, this clone was seen a few times. This rearrangement joins TRBV7-6 to TRBJ1-5; tentative D call: TRBD1 (5 bases). This CDR3 contains 16 residues. Germline V lookup: CDR1 SGHVS, CDR2 FNYEAQ. With 1 base removed from V and 0 bases from J, the gap between germline ends came to 10 bases. This CDR3 is CASSLVAGNSNQPQHF. The CDR3 coding sequence is TGTGCCAGCAGCTTAGTAGCAGGGAATAGCAATCAGCCCCAGCATTTT.

The chain couples TRBV19 to TRBJ1-5; a possible D gene is TRBD1 (5 bases). The CDR3 runs 13 residues. The germline CDR1 and CDR2 sequences are LNHDA and SQIVND (reference sequence). V dropped 8 bases and J dropped 3 bases, with 11 bases sitting between them. CDR3 sequence (DNA): TGTGCCAGTCGGGGGGAGAACAATCAGCCCCAGCATTTT. Translated: CASRGENNQPQHF.